This TCR beta chain came from a study of CD8 T cells in ankylosing spondylitis. Study results and caveats: Ankylosing spondylitis blood seemed to carry a telltale TCR beta motif made of several highly homologous variants.

MiXCR, applied by TCRdb to the 5' RACE reads, yields one record per CDR3 protein. The table lists hundreds of thousands of distinct CDR3 sequences, roughly 12% of them singletons. The CDR3 extends over 15 amino acids. This clonotype showed up just a few times. Its target is unknown. This chain uses TRBV21-1 with TRBJ1-1. TRBV21-1 corresponds to a pseudogene. This TCR was sampled from a male donor with ankylosing spondylitis. Specimen: blood, either unsorted or a sorted T cell fraction (not recorded which). CDR3 in DNA: TGTGCCAGCAGCCATAAATGGGGAGAGAACACTGAAGCTTTCTTT. Its translation: CASSHKWGENTEAFF.